This TCR beta chain emerged from a study of CD8+ T cells in alopecia areata (dated by TCRdb to 2017 to 2018). For the study in its entirety: The study used high-throughput TCRbeta sequencing to examine T cell clonal expansion in alopecia areata, in both the C3H/HeJ mouse model and human patients. On the human side, TCRbeta sequencing was run on scalp tissue and on sorted CD4+ and CD8+ peripheral blood T cells from healthy controls and from alopecia areata patients with either patchy or totalis/universalis disease. Scalp clonality was compared among normal scalp (n=4), patchy alopecia areata scalp (n=8), and alopecia totalis/universalis scalp (n=8). RNA came from the PAXgene miRNA kit for fixed scalp, the miRNeasy kit for PBMCs, and the RNeasy kit for mouse skin. Amplification of TCRbeta CDR3 regions was done by immunoSEQ multiplex PCR using 35 Vbeta forward primers and 13 Jbeta reverse primers. General conclusions and limits of the study: TCR sequences shared between patients were less clear than in mice, possibly partly because of HLA diversity in the patient population. Higher clonality and more expanded CD8+ clones were observed in lesional scalp than in normal scalp, particularly in alopecia totalis/universalis, a finding suggestive of antigenic drive. Resident alphabeta T cells in normal human skin are also sequenced, complicating scalp TCR repertoire analysis, unlike mouse skin dominated by gammadelta T cells.

The germline V gene encodes CDR1 MNHNS and CDR2 SASEGT. V drops 4 bases and J drops 4 bases, leaving 10 bases in between. From cysteine to phenylalanine, the CDR3 is 14 amino acids long. The DNA shown is the 42-base CDR3, in frame from base 1. Libraries were constructed by the immunoSEQ multiplex PCR assay. RNA was extracted from all samples and reverse transcribed into cDNA, which served as template for TCR sequencing. SuperScript III was used for first-strand cDNA synthesis, primed with a 2:1 mix of oligo-dT and random hexamers. A synthetic immune receptor repertoire was used to gauge amplification bias, and whatever bias remained was removed computationally. The study's processing was this. Raw reads were preprocessed to remove errors, and CDR3 was defined by IMGT conventions from the conserved cysteine to phenylalanine. To get clonality, Shannon entropy was normalized by log2 of the number of productive unique TCRs and the result was subtracted from 1. Whether scalp clones were CD4 or CD8 was inferred by matching scalp TCRbeta sequences against CD4 and CD8 repertoires sorted from blood. The immuneACCESS repertoire file appears here via TCRdb, limited to in-frame rearrangements. These files lack a portion of the clones; in checked studies, under half of the deficit traces to unresolved V genes, and the cause of the others is not known. The D gene and trimming were derived from the DNA, and the V and J assignments and clone size from that table. The sample profile shows 150,000 or so clones; 55% of them were found once. Of the sample, about 4.5% falls within the top ten clones.

After PBMCs were isolated by density centrifugation and stained for CD3, CD4 and CD8, a FACSAria was used to sort CD4+ and CD8+ T cells. Unaffected controls provided scalp biopsies and blood samples. As concerns this clone: Which antigen it targets is not known. No much larger clone is present one base from it, and per-base qualities are unavailable.

The rearrangement joined TRBV6-1 to TRBJ2-2, with an unclear D gene assignment. This sequence was found in a human donor in good health. The specimen sequenced was CD4+ T cells sorted from blood. The bases are TGTGCCAGCAGTGTAGGGTTCATCACCGGGGAGCTGTTTTTT. This gives the protein CASSVGFITGELFF.